What follows are 26 T cell receptor beta chains derived from one specimen sequenced in a study of tumor-infiltrating lymphocytes in primary liver carcinoma. Making TCR beta cDNA involved approximately 480 ng total RNA and a constant-region primer. Researchers made the TCR beta libraries by running three nested multiplex PCR rounds with slightly modified ARM-PCR. Both of the initial two PCR rounds ran for 10 cycles and employed TRBV1-TRBV30 forward primers alongside a C-beta reverse primer. Each CDR3 protein is one row after TCRdb ran MiXCR on the multiplex PCR reads. The repertoire has 300,000 to 400,000 distinct CDR3 sequences, roughly 61% of them found once; the top ten carry about 6.5%. The authors took blood RNA from unsorted whole blood and also extracted germline DNA. Sequenced input: peripheral blood. The receptor source for this set is a middle-aged man with primary liver carcinoma and hepatitis B virus infection.

The CDR3 DNA sequence: TGCAGCCTGGCCGGGACAGGGAATGAAAAACTGTTTTTT. This encodes CSLAGTGNEKLFF. The V call is TRBV29-1, the J call TRBJ1-4; TRBD1 agrees at 9 bases. This CDR3 is 13 amino acids long. CDR1 and CDR2 from the germline V gene are SQVTM and ANQGSEA. The V gene end was trimmed by 8 bases and the J gene end by 5 bases; junction bases not matched to a gene: 6.

CDR3 DNA sequence: TGTGCCAGCAGCTTAGACGGGCTGAACATCAGGGAGCTGTTTTTT. Amino acids: CASSLDGLNIRELFF. This chain links TRBV11-1 with TRBJ2-2; no firm D call. This CDR3 comprises 15 residues. Germline V gene sequence: CDR1 SGHAT, CDR2 FQDESV (reference sequence). Between the trimmed V and J ends, which lost 1 base and 9 bases, there was a span of 15 bases. Combining the CDR3 with reference TRBV11-1 and TRBJ2-2 gives the whole variable domain EAEVAQSPRYKITEKSQAVAFWCDPISGHATLYWYRQILGQGPELLVQFQDESVVDDSQLPKDRFSAERLKGVDSTLKIQPAELGDSAMYLCASSLDGLNIRELFFGEGSRLTVL.

With respect to this clonotype: An end of the junction differs from the germline gene, which may be a read error. The V call is TRBV11-2, the J call TRBJ2-1; D could derive from TRBD1 or TRBD2 (5 bases each). This CDR3 is built from 15 residues. Germline V gives CDR1 SGHAT, CDR2 FQNNGV. The CDR3 DNA follows: TGTGCCAGTAGCTTAGATCGGGACCACTACAATGAGCAGTTCTTC. Translation gives CASSLDRDHYNEQFF.

This clonotype was seen repeatedly, ten times or more. The rearrangement links TRBV11-1 to TRBJ2-3; D might be TRBD1 or TRBD2, each matching 5 bases. From germline, CDR1 is SGHAT and CDR2 FQDESV (reference sequence). This CDR3 comprises 16 residues. V lost 2 bases and J 0 bases, leaving 12 bases between the germline ends. CDR3 DNA sequence: TGTGCCAGCAGCTTAAGGGGAGCAGCTAGCACAGATACGCAGTATTTT. Its translation is CASSLRGAASTDTQYF.

The V call is TRBV11-3, the J call TRBJ2-7; D gene ambiguous. The CDR3 covers 13 residues. V lost 0 bases to trimming and J lost 5 bases, with 8 bases between them. The V gene's germline CDR1 is SGHNT and CDR2 YENEEA. The CDR3 sequence: CASSLEGWNEQYF. In nucleotides, the CDR3 is TGTGCCAGCAGCTTAGAGGGCTGGAACGAGCAGTACTTC.

This clonotype has only a few counts. J is TRBJ2-3 and V is TRBV28; 7 nucleotides match TRBD2. V dropped 6 bases and J dropped 1; count of bases not matched to a gene: 4. This CDR3 region has 14 residues. The germline V gene has CDR1 MDHEN and CDR2 SYDVKM. CDR3 amino acids: CASRSGTRTDTQYF. CDR3 nucleotide sequence: TGTGCCAGCAGAAGCGGGACTCGCACAGATACGCAGTATTTT.

The chain joins TRBV19 to TRBJ1-5; 7 positions agree with TRBD1. The CDR3 is made up of 14 amino acids. Trimming cost V 5 bases and J 5 bases; bases outside gene matches: 6. CDR1 and CDR2 (germline): LNHDA, SQIVND (reference sequence). The CDR3 reads CASSPGQADQPQHF. CDR3 in DNA: TGTGCCAGTAGTCCCGGACAGGCGGATCAGCCCCAGCATTTT.

Comment on this clonotype: This may be a read error, as it is one base from a much larger clone. V is TRBV6-2 or TRBV6-3 and J is TRBJ2-3; the D gene is possibly TRBD2 (6 bases). V gave up 0 bases and J gave up 4 bases, with 14 bases separating them. This CDR3 has 16 residues. CDR1 MNHEY and CDR2 SVGEGT come from the germline V gene. DNA of the CDR3: TGTGCCAGCAGTTACTCTGGAGGCGGGGCCTCAGATACGCAGTATTTT. Its protein product is CASSYSGGGASDTQYF.

As to this clonotype: Just one base apart from a much larger clone, this may be a read error. The chain joins TRBV10-3 to TRBJ2-7; the D is unclear. Germline lookup yields CDR1 ENHRY and CDR2 SYGVKD. The CDR3 runs 14 residues. The CDR3 region has the DNA TGTGCCATCACGTCTATGGACGGAAACTACGAGCGGTACTTC. Its protein is CAITSMDGNYERYF.

The J gene is TRBJ2-5, the V gene TRBV4-1; a possible D gene is TRBD1 (6 bases). V lost 1 base and J 1 base, leaving 16 bases between the germline ends. From germline, CDR1 is MGHRA and CDR2 YSYEKL. The length of the CDR3 is 17 residues. CDR3 coding DNA: TGCGCCAGCAGCCAAGGGGCTCCAGGGGAAATCCAAGAGACCCAGTACTTC. Residues: CASSQGAPGEIQETQYF.

Notes on this clonotype: Being one base from a much bigger clone, this may be a read error. The gene calls are TRBV4-2 and TRBJ1-4; D possibly corresponds to TRBD1 (5 bases). This CDR3 spans 15 amino acids. Germline V gives CDR1 LGHNA, CDR2 YNFKEQ. The CDR3 reads CARSQADRFGEKLFF. The DNA of the CDR3 is TGTGCCAGGAGCCAAGCCGACAGATTCGGTGAAAAACTGTTTTTT.

The chain carries TRBV9 and TRBJ2-1, with 11 bases lining up with TRBD2. Germline V gives CDR1 SGDLS, CDR2 YYNGEE. V shed 4 bases and J 5 bases; nucleotides not matched to a gene: 5. The CDR3 runs to 15 residues. The DNA for the CDR3 is TGTGCCAGCAGCACTTCTAGCGGGAGGAACAATGAGCAGTTCTTC. Its translation: CASSTSSGRNNEQFF.

This clonotype was recorded only once. Just one base apart from a much larger clone, this may be a read error. The chain uses TRBV6-1 and TRBJ1-6; tentative D call: TRBD1 (5 bases). Looked up from germline, CDR1 is MNHNS and CDR2 is SASEGT. This CDR3 has 15 residues. The CDR3 bases are TGTGCCAGCAGTGAAGCGGGAGAAGGGGATTCATCCCTCCACTTT. It encodes CASSEAGEGDSSLHF.

Comment on this clonotype: Compared with germline, one end of the junction differs, possibly owing to a read error. V is TRBV11-2 and J is TRBJ2-5; weak D call: TRBD2 (5 bases). From germline, CDR1 is SGHAT and CDR2 FQNNGV. The CDR3 is made up of 18 amino acids. CDR3 bases: TGTGCCATCAGCTTAGCAAGGCTAGCCCTGGGAAAAAAAGAGACCCAGTACTTT. Its protein product is CAISLARLALGKKETQYF.

This clonotype was recorded only once. Mismatch with germline at one junction end may stem from a read error. The V and J genes are TRBV11-2 and TRBJ2-5; TRBD2 matches 7 bases. CDR1 is SGHAT, CDR2 FQNNGV, per germline. This CDR3 spans 18 amino acids. The CDR3 sequence is CVSSLVRLALGKKETQYF. In nucleotides, the CDR3 is TGTGTCAGCAGCTTAGTGAGACTAGCCCTGGGAAAAAAAGAGACCCAGTACTTC. The full variable domain, its missing parts supplied by reference TRBV11-2 and TRBJ2-5, is EAGVAQSPRYKIIEKRQSVAFWCNPISGHATLYWYQQILGQGPKLLIQFQNNGVVDDSQLPKDRFSAERLKGVDSTLKIQPAKLEDSAVYLCVSSLVRLALGKKETQYFGPGTRLLVL.

Regarding this clonotype: Possible read error: a much larger clone is one base away. The chain employs TRBV6-5 and TRBJ2-7; TRBD2 might be the D (6 bases). The V end was cut by 6 bases, the J end by 2 bases, with 17 bases between. This CDR3 spans 15 amino acids. Germline CDR1 and CDR2: MNHEY and SVGAGI. CDR3 amino acids: CASSALAFRTYEQYF. The CDR3 DNA is TGTGCCAGCAGCGCTCTAGCGTTCCGCACCTACGAGCAGTACTTC.

As for this clonotype: At one boundary the junction diverges from the germline segment, which might be a read error. The chain employs TRBV6-2 or TRBV6-3 and TRBJ2-6, with 7 bases fitting TRBD1. This CDR3 spans 15 amino acids. Germline V gene data show CDR1 as MNHEY and CDR2 as SVGEGT. The CDR3 nucleotides read TGTGCCAGCAGCCACGACAGGGCTGGGGCCAACGTCCGGACTTTC. Translated, it gives CASSHDRAGANVRTF.

This clonotype was seen only a few times. The chain is built from TRBV6-5 and TRBJ1-1; D not resolved. The CDR3 extends over 14 amino acids. Germline V gives CDR1 MNHEY, CDR2 SVGAGI. Trimming took off 0 bases at V and 4 bases at J, with 9 bases between the two ends. The CDR3 region has the DNA TGTGCCAGCAGTTACTCGAGAGGGCCCACTGAAGCTTTCTTT. It yields the protein CASSYSRGPTEAFF.

The gene calls are TRBV10-1 and TRBJ2-2; TRBD2 aligns across 8 bases. The V and J ends lost 6 bases and 0 bases, in that order; junction bases with no gene match: 0. Germline V CDR1 and CDR2: WNHNN, SYGVQD (reference sequence). The CDR3 spans 14 residues. CDR3 sequence reads: CASSGRANTGELFF. The CDR3 DNA follows: TGCGCCAGCAGCGGGAGGGCGAACACCGGGGAGCTGTTTTTT.

Concerning this clonotype: Germline and junction disagree at one end, which may indicate a read error. The chain has TRBV11-2 and TRBJ2-1; no clear D. CDR1 is SGHAT and CDR2 is FQNNGV in the germline V gene. The CDR3 spans 14 residues. Here the CDR3 reads CAGSFSPLDNEQFF. As DNA, the CDR3 is TGTGCCGGCAGCTTTTCGCCCTTGGACAATGAGCAGTTCTTC.

Remarks on this clonotype: Mismatch with germline at one junction end may stem from a read error. The chain has TRBV6-1 and TRBJ2-7; tentatively, D is TRBD1 or TRBD2 (5 bases each). The germline gives CDR1 MNHNS, CDR2 SASEGT. The CDR3 totals 15 residues. CDR3 region: CASSHSGSGSHERYF. CDR3 nucleotide sequence: TGTGCCAGCAGTCACTCCGGGTCAGGGAGTCACGAGCGGTACTTC.

With regard to this clonotype: The junction differs from germline at one of its ends, possibly a read error. The CDR3 nucleotides read TGCGCCAGCAGTTACTTCGGAGGGGGCACTGAAGCTTTCTTT. It is translated as CASSYFGGGTEAFF. This chain uses TRBV6-5 with TRBJ1-1, with D perhaps matching TRBD1 (6 bases). This CDR3 is 14 amino acids long. Germline CDR1 and CDR2: MNHEY and SVGAGI.

This clonotype was observed at least ten times. The chain has TRBV29-1 and TRBJ1-4; TRBD1 matches 7 bases. CDR1 is SQVTM, CDR2 ANQGSEA, per germline. J lost 3 bases, V lost 7 bases, and 8 bases had no gene match. The CDR3 length is 14 residues. CDR3 loop: CSGRVGGANEKLFF. In nucleotides, the CDR3 is TGCAGCGGGCGTGTAGGGGGCGCTAATGAAAAACTGTTTTTT.

In this sample, this clonotype turned up a few times. The rearrangement uses TRBV5-4 and TRBJ2-7; 8 positions match TRBD2. V shed 4 bases, J shed 5 bases, and the junction held 11 bases outside the gene matches. This CDR3 spans 15 amino acids. Germline V gene lookup returns CDR1 SGHNT and CDR2 YYREEE (reference sequence). Here the CDR3 DNA reads TGTGCCAGCAGCGCCCGGGTAGCGGGACGGAACGAGCAGTACTTC. This translates into CASSARVAGRNEQYF.

With respect to this clonotype: At one boundary the junction diverges from the germline segment, which might be a read error. The genes are TRBV6-1 and TRBJ2-5, with D possibly matching TRBD2 (6 bases). Germline lookup yields CDR1 MNHNS and CDR2 SASEGT. The CDR3 runs to 13 residues. The CDR3 protein is CASSEWGVETQYF. CDR3 DNA sequence: TGTGCCAGCAGTGAGTGGGGGGTGGAGACCCAGTACTTT.

This clonotype has only one observation. The conserved final phenylalanine or tryptophan is absent from the CDR3, which likely points to a read error. This chain uses TRBV2 with TRBJ2-1; no clear D gene. The germline CDR1 and CDR2 sequences are SNHLY and FYNNEI. The CDR3 is made up of 14 amino acids. The CDR3 bases are TGTGCCAGCAGTGAAAACGGTGTCTACGATGAGCAGTTCTTA. Protein product: CASSENGVYDEQFL.